This T cell receptor (beta chain) came from a study of T cell responses to AZD1222 COVID-19 vaccine. About the research overall: The study pooled second doses at about 4 or about 12 weeks.

Note on this clone: Its antigen remains unknown.

CDR1 and CDR2 from the germline V gene are DFQATT and SNEGSKA (reference sequence). There are 11 residues in the CDR3. V dropped 1 base and J dropped 7 bases, with 8 bases sitting between them. Here immunoSEQ multiplex PCR was the method, and the copy in TCRdb shows in-frame clones only, minus some. The table lists some 92,000 clones, 91% of them singletons, with 6.5% to 8.5% in the top ten. Whole-study findings and limits: Researchers report vaccine-associated CD4 TCRs spanning spike, with dominance at 160-218 and 743-854. Repertoire samples came only from after the peak T cell response. Among those given AZD1222, only five to seven were seropositive at baseline.

The sample here was peripheral blood, taken on day 0 of AZD1222 vaccination. The chain uses TRBV20-1 and TRBJ2-7, with D uncertain. The sequence came from an adult in good health. The CDR3 spells CSARGSQEQYF. The CDR3, as DNA: TGCAGTGCTAGAGGTTCCCAGGAGCAGTACTTC.